This TCR beta chain was captured in a study of CD8+CD57+ T cells in acquired aplastic anemia. V shed 0 bases and J shed 7 bases, with 15 bases lying between them. The CDR3 loop spans 15 amino acids. CDR1 MGHRA and CDR2 YSYEKL come from the germline V gene. Patients included in sequencing had previously demonstrated CD8+CD57+ cell expansion by flow cytometry. The enrolled patients all had severe acquired aplastic anemia. In its sample, this clonotype was seen a few times. The antigen is unknown. Template material for TCR beta VDJ and CDR3 profiling consisted of genomic DNA. TCRdb re-derived calls from the reads in MiXCR, one entry per CDR3 protein. This sample has 150,000 to 170,000 distinct CDR3 sequences, with roughly 54% found just once. General study findings and limits: Patient and control CD8+ Simpson's diversity was not significantly different.

V usage is TRBV4-1 and J usage is TRBJ1-2, with D possibly matching TRBD1 (6 bases). This clonotype originated in a human donor with aplastic anemia. The sequenced material came from sorted CD4+, CD8+, or CD8+CD57+ T cells (not recorded which) from PBMCs. The DNA for the CDR3 is TGCGCCAGCAGCCAAGAAAGCAGGGGCTTAGCTGGCTACACCTTC. Its protein product is CASSQESRGLAGYTF.